This TCR beta chain stems from a study of technical replicates of blood from a handful of donors. J was trimmed by 4 bases and V by 0 bases; bases with no gene match: 6. The CDR3 is made up of 15 amino acids. Germline loops: CDR1 MNHEY, CDR2 SVGAGI. Sequencing was performed with immunoSEQ multiplex PCR; in TCRdb, only in-frame clones are kept and a portion is missing. The sample comprises approximately 82,000 clones, 80% to 95% of which are singletons, and around 0.37% rests with the top ten. The sequence derives from a human donor in good health. Some clones in this sample may be carry-over from other donors' samples. Sequences were obtained from T cells isolated from PBMCs. The V gene is TRBV6-5, the J gene TRBJ2-7; 7 bases match TRBD2. CDR3 nucleotide sequence: TGTGCCAGCAGTTACTCAGGCGGGCGGGAGTACGAGCAGTACTTC. Protein: CASSYSGGREYEQYF.